The T cell receptor (beta chain) under discussion was sequenced for a study of blood T cells in healthy people across ages. General observations from the study: Diversity estimates from one million T cells were considered underestimates.

This clonotype was found once. Antigen: not known. V lost 3 bases and J lost 3, with 11 bases in between. Per the germline V gene, CDR1 is DFQATT and CDR2 is SNEGSKA (reference sequence). This CDR3 is 14 amino acids long. Alongside a J-beta primer mix, a sample-barcoded 5' primer served in a second PCR lasting 7 to 11 cycles. Each cDNA molecule was tagged by a template-switch adaptor that had 12 random nucleotides. TCRdb called the 5' RACE reads again in MiXCR, with one record for every CDR3 protein. This table has approximately 1.5 million distinct CDR3 sequences, roughly 30% appearing once. V is TRBV20-1 and J is TRBJ2-2, with D perhaps TRBD2 (6 bases). The sample taken for sequencing was blood. The receptor comes from a woman in her 30s in good health. As DNA, the CDR3 is TGCAGTGCTAGTCTGACGGGGGACACCGGGGAGCTGTTTTTT. Protein product: CSASLTGDTGELFF.